This entry features one TCR beta chain sequence. This specimen belongs to a study of tumor-infiltrating lymphocytes in primary liver carcinoma. A constant-region primer served to make TCR beta cDNA from roughly 480 ng total RNA. ARM-PCR was slightly modified, and three nested multiplex PCR rounds with it gave rise to the TCR beta libraries. The two initial PCR rounds, roughly 9 cycles each, used TRBV1-TRBV30 forward and C-beta reverse primers. Each CDR3 protein gets one entry after TCRdb re-called the multiplex PCR reads with MiXCR. The sample holds roughly 78,000 distinct CDR3 sequences; 60% to 80% are singletons and the top ten take roughly 13%. The CDR3 runs 16 residues. Trimming cost V 8 bases and J 2 bases, with 18 bases left between them. Germline V gene data show CDR1 as LGHNA and CDR2 as YNFKEQ. Co-extracted RNA and DNA came from about 20-30 mg of unsorted bulk tissue.

The TCR was taken from a woman in her fifties or sixties with primary liver carcinoma and hepatitis B virus infection. The specimen sequenced was liver tumor tissue from sampling region 4. Subset noted: tumor region T4, right-lateral pole. The chain is built from TRBV4-2 and TRBJ2-2; D is ambiguous. The CDR3 sequence is CASCRQLGDNTGELFF. In DNA form, the CDR3 reads TGTGCCAGCTGCCGCCAATTAGGCGATAACACCGGGGAGCTGTTTTTT.